Here is one TCR beta chain with its context. The record originates from a study of blood T cell repertoires in COVID-19. Turning to the study itself: Material from acute and convalescent COVID-19 was sourced from the United States, Italy and Spain. The analysed material was cDNA or gDNA that came from T cells, B-cell-depleted T cells, or PBMCs.

Authors' data handling: Reference gene primer amplification in the assay estimated nucleated cell counts. Sequencing was performed with immunoSEQ multiplex PCR; in TCRdb, only in-frame clones are kept and a portion is missing. The V and J calls and clone size come from that table; D and trimming were worked out from the DNA. The table has some 58,000 clones, nearly 95% seen once; the top ten hold 3.5% to 5.5%. The CDR3 is made up of 14 amino acids. The V gene's germline CDR1 is LNHDA and CDR2 SQIVND (reference sequence). V lost 3 bases and J lost 3, with 11 bases in between. The V and J genes are TRBV19 and TRBJ1-1; D ambiguous. Sequenced input: peripheral blood. The sequence derives from a man aged 50 or older with active COVID-19. The CDR3: CASSIWAQDTEAFF. Here the CDR3 DNA reads TGTGCCAGTAGTATTTGGGCCCAGGACACTGAAGCTTTCTTT.